This TCR beta chain is from a study of shared T cell receptors in the human thymus. The V end lost 0 bases, the J end lost 0 bases, and 15 bases lay between the germline ends. CDR1 and CDR2 (germline): SQVTM, ANQGSEA. The CDR3 extends over 16 amino acids. Assay: immunoSEQ multiplex PCR; the TCRdb copy retains only in-frame clones and omits some. This sample has hundreds of thousands of clones, with 95% found just once. Sequencing used thymocytes. This clonotype was sampled from a human donor. The V and J genes are TRBV29-1 and TRBJ2-7; no clear D gene. The CDR3 loop reads CSVEEAASQFSYEQYF. The CDR3 DNA reads as TGCAGCGTTGAAGAGGCGGCTAGTCAGTTCTCCTACGAGCAGTACTTC.